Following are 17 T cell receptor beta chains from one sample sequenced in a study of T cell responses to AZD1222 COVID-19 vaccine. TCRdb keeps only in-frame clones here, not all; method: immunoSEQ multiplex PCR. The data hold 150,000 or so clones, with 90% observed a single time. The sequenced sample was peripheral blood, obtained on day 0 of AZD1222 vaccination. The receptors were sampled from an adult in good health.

The CDR3: CASSPPGTGNHEQYF. CDR3 sequence (DNA): TGTGCCAGCTCACCTCCCGGGACAGGGAACCACGAGCAGTACTTC. The rearrangement links TRBV18 to TRBJ2-7, with 9 bases fitting TRBD1. This CDR3 is 15 amino acids long. Trimming took 3 bases from V and 5 from J; bases not matched to a gene: 8. Germline V lookup: CDR1 KGHSH, CDR2 LQKENI.

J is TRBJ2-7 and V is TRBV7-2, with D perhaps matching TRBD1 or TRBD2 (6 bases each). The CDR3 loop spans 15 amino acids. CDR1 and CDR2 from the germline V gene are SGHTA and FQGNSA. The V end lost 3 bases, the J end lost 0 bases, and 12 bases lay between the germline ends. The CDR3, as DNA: TGTGCCAGCAGCTTCGGGGGCCACAGCTCCTACGAGCAGTACTTC. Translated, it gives CASSFGGHSSYEQYF.

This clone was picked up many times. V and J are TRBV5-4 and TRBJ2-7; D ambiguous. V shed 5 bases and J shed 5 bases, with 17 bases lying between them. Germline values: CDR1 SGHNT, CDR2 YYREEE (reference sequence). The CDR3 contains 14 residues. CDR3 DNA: TGTGCCAGCAGTACGCCCCCTGAATTCCACGAGCAGTACTTC. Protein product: CASSTPPEFHEQYF.

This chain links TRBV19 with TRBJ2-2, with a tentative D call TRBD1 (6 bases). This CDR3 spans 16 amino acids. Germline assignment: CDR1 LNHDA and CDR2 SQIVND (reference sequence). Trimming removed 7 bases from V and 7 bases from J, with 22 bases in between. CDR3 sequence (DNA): TGTGCCAGTACCCCCCGCGCAGGGACAAGGGGCGGGGAGCTGTTTTTT. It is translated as CASTPRAGTRGGELFF. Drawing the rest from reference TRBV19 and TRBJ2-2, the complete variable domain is DGGITQSPKYLFRKEGQNVTLSCEQNLNHDAMYWYRQDPGQGLRLIYYSQIVNDFQKGDIAEGYSVSREKKESFPLTVTSAQKNPTAFYLCASTPRAGTRGGELFFGEGSRLTVL.

The chain's CDR3 is CASSLRGGSEAFF. In nucleotides, the CDR3 is TGTGCCAGCAGTTTACGGGGAGGGAGTGAAGCTTTCTTT. The gene calls are TRBV12-3 or TRBV12-4 and TRBJ1-1; D is ambiguous. The CDR3 contains 13 residues. Trimming pared 2 bases from V and 7 bases from J, leaving 11 bases between.

Here the CDR3 DNA reads TGTGCCAGCAGCTTTTACCTGAACACTGAAGCTTTCTTT. Encoded protein: CASSFYLNTEAFF. This chain joins TRBV7-3 and TRBJ1-1; D not certain. With 3 bases removed from V and 0 bases from J, the gap between germline ends came to 5 bases. Germline V gives CDR1 SGHTA, CDR2 FQGTGA. The CDR3 is 13 residues long.

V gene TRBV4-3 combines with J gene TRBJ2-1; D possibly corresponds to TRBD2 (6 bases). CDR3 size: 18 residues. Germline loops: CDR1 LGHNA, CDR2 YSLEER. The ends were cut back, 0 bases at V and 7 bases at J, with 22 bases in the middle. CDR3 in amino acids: CASSQDRGISSRRNEQFF. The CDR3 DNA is TGCGCCAGCAGCCAAGATCGGGGGATCTCCAGTCGGCGGAATGAGCAGTTCTTC.

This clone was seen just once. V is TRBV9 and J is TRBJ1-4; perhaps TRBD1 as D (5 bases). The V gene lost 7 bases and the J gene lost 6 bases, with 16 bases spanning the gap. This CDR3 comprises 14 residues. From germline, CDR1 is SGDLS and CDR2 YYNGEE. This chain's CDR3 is CASSLRVYDEKLFF. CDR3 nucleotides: TGTGCCAGCTCGCTCAGGGTTTACGATGAAAAACTGTTTTTT. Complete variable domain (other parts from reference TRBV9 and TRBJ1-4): DSGVTQTPKHLITATGQRVTLRCSPRSGDLSVYWYQQSLDQGLQFLIQYYNGEERAKGNILERFSAQQFPDLHSELNLSSLELGDSALYFCASSLRVYDEKLFFGSGTQLSVL.

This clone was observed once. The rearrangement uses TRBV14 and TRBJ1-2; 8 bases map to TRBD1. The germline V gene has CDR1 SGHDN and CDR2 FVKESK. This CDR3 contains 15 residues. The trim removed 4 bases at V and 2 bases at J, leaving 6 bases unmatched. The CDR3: CASSLLTGGNYGYTF. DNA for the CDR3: TGTGCCAGCAGCCTTCTTACAGGGGGAAACTATGGCTACACCTTC.

CDR3 region: CASSVAGGNNEQFF. The CDR3 nucleotides are TGCGCCAGCAGTGTGGCGGGGGGGAACAATGAGCAGTTCTTC. The genes are TRBV10-2 and TRBJ2-1; TRBD2 agrees at 9 bases. CDR1 is WSHSY and CDR2 is SAAADI in the germline V gene. V shed 4 bases and J 5 bases; nucleotides not matched to a gene: 3. The CDR3 length is 14 residues.

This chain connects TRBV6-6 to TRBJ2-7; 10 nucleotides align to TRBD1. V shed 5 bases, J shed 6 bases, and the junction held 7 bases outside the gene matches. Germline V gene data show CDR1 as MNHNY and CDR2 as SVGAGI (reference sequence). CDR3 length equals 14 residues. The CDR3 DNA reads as TGTGCCAGCAGTCCGCCGGGACAGGGGAGCGAGCAGTACTTC. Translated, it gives CASSPPGQGSEQYF.

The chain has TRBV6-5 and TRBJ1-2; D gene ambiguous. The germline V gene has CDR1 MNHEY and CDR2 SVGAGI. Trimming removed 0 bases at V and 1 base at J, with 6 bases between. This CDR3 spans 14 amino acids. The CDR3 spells CASSYSAINYGYTF. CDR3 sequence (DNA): TGTGCCAGCAGTTACTCGGCGATTAACTATGGCTACACCTTC.

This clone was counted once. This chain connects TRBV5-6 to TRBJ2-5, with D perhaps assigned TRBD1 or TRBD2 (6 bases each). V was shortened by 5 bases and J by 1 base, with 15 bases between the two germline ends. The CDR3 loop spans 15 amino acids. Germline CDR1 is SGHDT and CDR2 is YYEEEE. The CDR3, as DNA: TGTGCCAGCAGGGGTAGGGGGGACTCCCAAGAGACCCAGTACTTC. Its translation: CASRGRGDSQETQYF.

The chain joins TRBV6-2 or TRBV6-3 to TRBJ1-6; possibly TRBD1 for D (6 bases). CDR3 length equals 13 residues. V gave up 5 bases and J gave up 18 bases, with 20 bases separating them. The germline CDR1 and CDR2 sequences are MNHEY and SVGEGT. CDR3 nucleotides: TGTGCCAGCAGTCCACGGACAGATTGGCCACCCCACTTT. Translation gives CASSPRTDWPPHF.

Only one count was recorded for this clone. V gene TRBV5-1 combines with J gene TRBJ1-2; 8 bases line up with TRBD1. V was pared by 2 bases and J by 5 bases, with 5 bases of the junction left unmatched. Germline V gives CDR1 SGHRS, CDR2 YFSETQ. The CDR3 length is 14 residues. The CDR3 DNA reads TGCGCCAGCAGCTTCCTTACAGGGGGGTATGGCTACACCTTC. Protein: CASSFLTGGYGYTF.

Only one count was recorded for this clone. This CDR3 is CASSRRRGNTIYF. CDR3 nucleotides: TGTGCCAGCAGCCGGCGGCGGGGAAACACCATATATTTT. The rearrangement joins TRBV7-9 to TRBJ1-3, with no clear D. V was clipped by 5 bases and J by 4 bases, with 9 bases between them. CDR3 length: 13 amino acids. Germline CDR1 reads SEHNR; CDR2 reads FQNEAQ (reference sequence).

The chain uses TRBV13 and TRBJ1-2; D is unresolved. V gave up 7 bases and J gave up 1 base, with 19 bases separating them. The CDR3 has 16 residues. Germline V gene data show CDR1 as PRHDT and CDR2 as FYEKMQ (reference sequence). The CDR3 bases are TGTGCCAGCACCCGAGGTGGCGGAAGGCTTAACTATGGCTACACCTTC. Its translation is CASTRGGGRLNYGYTF.